These 18 T cell receptor beta chains were sequenced from one sample in a study of T cell repertoires in ileal Crohn's disease. Time point defined: neoterminal ileum biopsy at postoperative endoscopy, about 6 months after surgery. Using immunoSEQ multiplex PCR, the repertoire was profiled, and TCRdb retains in-frame clones only, with some absent. This sample yields approximately 7,600 clones, of which 70% to 75% are seen a single time; roughly 7% belongs to the top ten. Material: ileal tissue. The source is an adult with Crohn's disease.

The rearrangement uses TRBV30 and TRBJ1-2; D remains unclear. This CDR3 has 13 residues. In germline, CDR1 is GTSNPN, CDR2 SVGIG (reference sequence). The CDR3: CAFHGGNNYGYTF. The CDR3 region has the DNA TGTGCTTTTCATGGAGGGAATAACTATGGCTACACCTTC.

The chain links TRBV10-3 to TRBJ1-2, with 8 nucleotides matching TRBD1. J lost 7 bases, V lost 4 bases, and 14 bases had no gene match. Germline values: CDR1 ENHRY, CDR2 SYGVKD. The CDR3 is 16 residues long. The DNA of the CDR3 is TGTGCCATCAGTGCCCCATGGGGGCAGGGGGCCCGTGGCTACACCTTC. Translating gives CAISAPWGQGARGYTF.

The chain is built from TRBV13 and TRBJ2-1; unclear D gene. The CDR3 covers 12 residues. V was trimmed by 2 bases and J by 10 bases, leaving 9 bases between them. Germline V CDR1 and CDR2: PRHDT, FYEKMQ (reference sequence). This CDR3 reads CASSLHSAEQFF. In nucleotides, the CDR3 is TGTGCCAGCAGCTTACACTCTGCAGAGCAGTTCTTC.

This clone was recorded a few times. This chain uses TRBV2 with TRBJ2-2; 7 bases fit TRBD1. CDR3 length equals 15 residues. With 3 bases clipped from V and 0 bases from J, the junction kept 1 base outside the gene matches. The germline V gene encodes CDR1 SNHLY and CDR2 FYNNEI. Here the CDR3 DNA reads TGTGCCAGCAGTGAGCAGGGGGCGAACACCGGGGAGCTGTTTTTT. It translates to CASSEQGANTGELFF.

The chain combines TRBV11-2 with TRBJ1-3; D is uncertain. Germline CDR1 and CDR2: SGHAT and FQNNGV. The length of the CDR3 is 15 residues. Trimming cost V 0 bases and J 0 bases, with 6 bases left between them. The CDR3 is CASSLEAVSGNTIYF. The DNA of the CDR3 is TGTGCCAGCAGCTTAGAGGCGGTCTCTGGAAACACCATATATTTT.

The chain employs TRBV30 and TRBJ2-2; 9 bases match TRBD2. Losses at the gene ends were 4 bases for V and 7 bases for J; bases not matched to a gene: 13. The CDR3 spans 16 residues. Germline V gene data show CDR1 as GTSNPN and CDR2 as SVGIG (reference sequence). Written as DNA, the CDR3 is TGTGCCTGGACCCCAGGCAGGGTAGCGGGGGTCGGGGAGCTGTTTTTT. Translated, it gives CAWTPGRVAGVGELFF.

The chain is built from TRBV18 and TRBJ2-7; maybe TRBD2 (5 bases). The CDR3 extends over 14 amino acids. Germline V gene sequence: CDR1 KGHSH, CDR2 LQKENI. V dropped 6 bases and J dropped 5 bases, with 17 bases sitting between them. CDR3 nucleotide sequence: TGTGCCAGCTCCCGGGATGGGGAGATCGACGAGCAGTACTTC. Its protein product is CASSRDGEIDEQYF.

This clone was seen only a few times. The chain has TRBV4-1 and TRBJ2-5, with 9 bases lining up with TRBD1. The CDR3 sequence is 16 residues long. Germline V gene data show CDR1 as MGHRA and CDR2 as YSYEKL. After removal of 2 bases from V and 5 bases from J, the junction contained 9 bases not matched to a gene. The CDR3 DNA reads as TGCGCCAGCAGCCAAACCGGGACAGGGAAAGAGGAGACCCAGTACTTC. Translation gives CASSQTGTGKEETQYF.

The CDR3 loop is CASSEIVENTEAFF. The CDR3, as DNA: TGTGCCAGCAGTGAAATAGTCGAGAACACTGAAGCTTTCTTT. The chain links TRBV6-1 to TRBJ1-1; D uncertain. Trimming cost V 2 bases and J 1 base, with 8 bases left between them. Germline V lookup: CDR1 MNHNS, CDR2 SASEGT. This CDR3 has 14 amino acids.

CDR3 residues: CATTGQLLMQYF. The CDR3 DNA sequence: TGTGCTACAACCGGCCAACTATTGATGCAGTACTTC. This chain uses TRBV28 with TRBJ2-7, with D hard to call. This CDR3 comprises 12 residues. Germline-derived CDR1 and CDR2 are MDHEN and SYDVKM.

This chain connects TRBV19 to TRBJ1-1, with 7 positions matching TRBD1. CDR1 is LNHDA and CDR2 is SQIVND in the germline V gene (reference sequence). The CDR3 sequence is 16 residues long. The J segment lost 0 bases and the V segment lost 4 bases, leaving 8 bases of the junction unmatched. The CDR3 sequence: CASSNFIGTVNTEAFF. CDR3 sequence (DNA): TGTGCCAGTAGTAATTTTATCGGGACAGTGAACACTGAAGCTTTCTTT. Together with reference TRBV19 and TRBJ1-1, the CDR3 gives the full variable domain: DGGITQSPKYLFRKEGQNVTLSCEQNLNHDAMYWYRQDPGQGLRLIYYSQIVNDFQKGDIAEGYSVSREKKESFPLTVTSAQKNPTAFYLCASSNFIGTVNTEAFFGQGTRLTVV.

V usage is TRBV5-1 and J usage is TRBJ1-5; 7 bases fit TRBD1. The germline V gene encodes CDR1 SGHRS and CDR2 YFSETQ. The V gene end was trimmed by 1 base and the J gene end by 1 base; junction bases not matched to a gene: 14. This CDR3 has 19 residues. The chain's CDR3 is CASSLRRQGGRASNQPQHF. The CDR3 DNA is TGCGCCAGCAGCTTGAGGCGTCAGGGGGGAAGAGCGAGCAATCAGCCCCAGCATTTT.

This chain connects TRBV10-2 to TRBJ1-1, with a weak D call TRBD1 (5 bases). Trimming removed 7 bases at V and 4 bases at J, with 22 bases between. CDR3 length equals 16 residues. The germline CDR1 and CDR2 sequences are WSHSY and SAAADI. The CDR3 sequence is CASTLRQQPRFTEAFF. CDR3 coding DNA: TGCGCCAGCACTCTACGACAGCAACCCAGGTTCACTGAAGCTTTCTTT.

A few counts support this clone. The genes are TRBV5-1 and TRBJ2-2, with D unresolved. The V gene lost 0 bases and the J gene lost 6 bases, with 12 bases spanning the gap. CDR3 length: 15 amino acids. Per germline, CDR1 SGHRS and CDR2 YFSETQ. The DNA of the CDR3 is TGCGCCAGCAGCTTGGTAACCGCGGAAGCCGGGGAGCTGTTTTTT. It specifies CASSLVTAEAGELFF. Drawing the rest from reference TRBV5-1 and TRBJ2-2, the complete variable domain is KAGVTQTPRYLIKTRGQQVTLSCSPISGHRSVSWYQQTPGQGLQFLFEYFSETQRNKGNFPGRFSGRQFSNSRSEMNVSTLELGDSALYLCASSLVTAEAGELFFGEGSRLTVL.

The chain is built from TRBV6-5 and TRBJ1-6; D unclear. Germline assignment: CDR1 MNHEY and CDR2 SVGAGI. The CDR3 is made up of 14 amino acids. Between the trimmed V and J ends, which lost 2 bases and 5 bases, there was a span of 7 bases. Here the CDR3 reads CASSYGRDNSPLHF. The CDR3 nucleotides read TGTGCCAGCAGTTACGGGCGGGATAATTCACCCCTCCACTTT.

This sequence joins TRBV7-8 and TRBJ2-7; 7 nucleotides align to TRBD2. CDR1 SGHVS and CDR2 FQNEAQ come from the germline V gene. The CDR3 spans 15 residues. The V gene end was trimmed by 1 base and the J gene end by 1 base; junction bases not matched to a gene: 4. This CDR3 is CASSLDLADSYEQYF. The CDR3 coding sequence is TGTGCCAGCAGCTTAGACCTAGCGGATTCCTACGAGCAGTACTTC.

The chain recombines TRBV5-1 with TRBJ2-5; 11 bases match TRBD2. CDR1 SGHRS and CDR2 YFSETQ come from the germline V gene. V trimming: 3 bases; J trimming: 7 bases; junction bases outside the gene matches: 5. The CDR3 sequence is 14 residues long. The CDR3 DNA sequence: TGCGCCAGCAGCTCCGGGACTAGCGGCCCGACCCAGTACTTC. It yields the protein CASSSGTSGPTQYF.

V usage is TRBV5-6 and J usage is TRBJ2-5; TRBD2 matches at 9 bases. V lost 5 bases to trimming and J lost 0 bases; unmatched junction nucleotides: 5. CDR3 length: 15 residues. The germline V gene encodes CDR1 SGHDT and CDR2 YYEEEE. The CDR3 protein is CASRVAGANQETQYF. CDR3 nucleotide sequence: TGTGCCAGCAGGGTAGCGGGGGCTAACCAAGAGACCCAGTACTTC.